This is a list of T cell receptor beta chains from one sample in a study of cytomegalovirus exposure and HLA in healthy donors. Profiled with immunoSEQ multiplex PCR; TCRdb holds only in-frame clones, not every one. The sample has 90,000 to 150,000 clones, about 75% seen once; the top ten hold more than 10%. Sequencing used PBMCs. The source of these receptors is a woman in her thirties or forties in good health and CMV-seropositive. Both conserved end residues are part of each CDR3. Fields, in order: J gene, V gene, clone size, D gene, CDR3 DNA, CDR3 protein. D genes are given only for firm matches. Rows may omit the clone size; those that give it use once, few, many or a size class.

J gene: TRBJ2-2; V gene: TRBV15; clone size: -; D gene: -; CDR3 DNA: TGTGCCACCAGCAGAGCGCGCGGGGAGCTGTTTTTT; CDR3 protein: CATSRARGELFF
J gene: TRBJ1-2; V gene: TRBV7-3; clone size: -; D gene: TRBD1; CDR3 DNA: TGTGCCAGCAGCTCCGGGACAGGAGGAGGACTAGTGTATGGCTACACCTTC; CDR3 protein: CASSSGTGGGLVYGYTF
J gene: TRBJ2-1; V gene: TRBV7-9; clone size: -; D gene: TRBD1; CDR3 DNA: TGTGCCAGCAGCTGGGACAGGGCGGTAAATGAGCAGTTCTTC; CDR3 protein: CASSWDRAVNEQFF
J gene: TRBJ2-1; V gene: TRBV5-1; clone size: -; D gene: -; CDR3 DNA: TGCGCCAGCAATCCTGGTGGGGGCGCCTACAATGAGCAGTTCTTC; CDR3 protein: CASNPGGGAYNEQFF
J gene: TRBJ1-1; V gene: TRBV7-9; clone size: few; D gene: -; CDR3 DNA: TGTGCCAGCAGCGCCCAGGGTTATGTGGCTTTCTTT; CDR3 protein: CASSAQGYVAFF
J gene: TRBJ1-1; V gene: TRBV6-6; clone size: -; D gene: TRBD1; CDR3 DNA: TGTGCCAGCAGCGCCGGCCAGGGACAGAGGAACACTGAAGCTTTCTTT; CDR3 protein: CASSAGQGQRNTEAFF
J gene: TRBJ2-1; V gene: TRBV7-2; clone size: -; D gene: TRBD2; CDR3 DNA: TGTGCCAGCAGCATTATATGGACTAGCGGGGGGAATGAGCAGTTCTTC; CDR3 protein: CASSIIWTSGGNEQFF
J gene: TRBJ1-1; V gene: TRBV28; clone size: -; D gene: -; CDR3 DNA: TGTGCCAGCAGTTTATCACAGGGTGCCCTGGCTTTCTTT; CDR3 protein: CASSLSQGALAFF
J gene: TRBJ2-5; V gene: TRBV11-2; clone size: -; D gene: TRBD1; CDR3 DNA: TGTGCCAGCAGCTTAGGGGGACAGCAAGAGACCCAGTACTTC; CDR3 protein: CASSLGGQQETQYF
J gene: TRBJ1-4; V gene: TRBV19; clone size: few; D gene: -; CDR3 DNA: TGTGCCAGCCAATGGGCCAGACAGAATGAAAAACTGTTTTTT; CDR3 protein: CASQWARQNEKLFF
J gene: TRBJ1-2; V gene: TRBV19; clone size: -; D gene: TRBD1; CDR3 DNA: TGTGCCAGTAGTATGCAGGGGGCTGGCTATGGCTACACCTTC; CDR3 protein: CASSMQGAGYGYTF
J gene: TRBJ2-5; V gene: TRBV5-1; clone size: few; D gene: -; CDR3 DNA: TGCGCCAGCAGCTTGGACAGGTTGGAAGAGACCCAGTACTTC; CDR3 protein: CASSLDRLEETQYF
J gene: TRBJ1-2; V gene: TRBV5-1; clone size: -; D gene: -; CDR3 DNA: TGCGCCAGCAGCTTGCAGGGTATAGGAGGCTACACCTTC; CDR3 protein: CASSLQGIGGYTF
J gene: TRBJ2-1; V gene: TRBV5-1; clone size: -; D gene: -; CDR3 DNA: TGCGCCAGCAGCTTGGAGGACAACTCCTACAATGAGCAGTTCTTC; CDR3 protein: CASSLEDNSYNEQFF